These 7 T cell receptor beta chains share one sample of origin, sequenced in a study of vaccination and CD4 T cells after COVID-19. Their specific antigens are unknown. Treatment indicated: roughly ten-day PBMC culture with coronavirus spike peptide pools or control peptides (ViraFEST assay). Cultured CD4+ T-cell DNA underwent Oncomine TCR Beta short-read sequencing. Using its own MiXCR run on the PCR reads, TCRdb lists one record per CDR3 protein. This sample carries about 15,000 distinct CDR3 sequences, approximately 49% of them seen once, and the ten largest clones take approximately 13%. Sequencing used CD4+ T cells from blood, cultured in vitro. These receptors all stem from a human donor who had recovered from COVID-19.

The J gene is TRBJ2-1, the V gene TRBV6-1, with 12 bases fitting TRBD2. The V gene's germline CDR1 is MNHNS and CDR2 SASEGT. The CDR3 spans 15 residues. V gave up 4 bases and J gave up 6 bases; unmatched junction bases: 4. This CDR3 reads CASSGSSGGANEQFF. The CDR3 bases are TGTGCCAGCAGTGGATCTAGCGGGGGGGCCAATGAGCAGTTCTTC.

This chain links TRBV15 with TRBJ2-7, with 7 bases aligning to TRBD1. Losses at the gene ends were 0 bases for V and 3 bases for J; bases not matched to a gene: 5. The germline V gene encodes CDR1 LNHNV and CDR2 YYDKDF (reference sequence). The CDR3 is 15 amino acids. Here the CDR3 DNA reads TGTGCCACCAGCAGAGAGATAACAGGGGACTACGAGCAGTACTTC. The encoded protein is CATSREITGDYEQYF.

The V call is TRBV30, the J call TRBJ1-6, with D possibly matching TRBD1 (6 bases). V was clipped by 6 bases and J by 8 bases, with 20 bases between them. CDR3 size: 15 residues. The germline CDR1 and CDR2 sequences are GTSNPN and SVGIG (reference sequence). The DNA for the CDR3 is TGTGCCTGTTGTCATGATGGGGGCTGGGATTCACCCCTCCACTTT. Its protein is CACCHDGGWDSPLHF.

There are a few counts of this clonotype. The V gene is TRBV6-1, the J gene TRBJ2-2; TRBD1 matches at 11 bases. Germline V lookup: CDR1 MNHNS, CDR2 SASEGT. The CDR3 totals 16 residues. J was trimmed by 4 bases and V by 6 bases; bases with no gene match: 7. The CDR3 sequence is CASRAGTGGVTGELFF. CDR3 sequence (DNA): TGTGCCAGCAGAGCCGGGACAGGGGGGGTCACCGGGGAGCTGTTTTTT.

V and J are TRBV2 and TRBJ2-2; D ambiguous. Germline CDR1 SNHLY, CDR2 FYNNEI. CDR3 length equals 15 residues. The germline V and J ends were trimmed by 1 base and 5 bases, with 11 bases remaining between them. The CDR3 protein is CASSEVAARTGELFF. The CDR3 DNA is TGTGCCAGCAGTGAAGTCGCAGCACGAACCGGGGAGCTGTTTTTT. Looking up the rest from reference TRBV2 and TRBJ2-2 gives the full variable domain: EPEVTQTPSHQVTQMGQEVILRCVPISNHLYFYWYRQILGQKVEFLVSFYNNEISEKSEIFDDQFSVERPDGSNFTLKIRSTKLEDSAMYFCASSEVAARTGELFFGEGSRLTVL.

The rearrangement joins TRBV5-5 to TRBJ2-5, with TRBD2 matching 10 bases. Losses at the gene ends were 1 base for V and 5 bases for J; bases not matched to a gene: 8. CDR1 is SGHKS, CDR2 YYEKEE, per germline (reference sequence). The CDR3 extends over 16 amino acids. Here the CDR3 DNA reads TGTGCCAGCAGCTTGACAAGCGGGAGGGCCGGGGAGACCCAGTACTTC. Amino acid sequence: CASSLTSGRAGETQYF.

The rearrangement uses TRBV7-2 and TRBJ2-1; a weak D match, TRBD2 (6 bases). V lost 5 bases, J lost 9 bases, and 20 bases lay in between. This CDR3 comprises 15 residues. Germline V gene lookup returns CDR1 SGHTA and CDR2 FQGNSA. The DNA for the CDR3 is TGTGCCAGCAGCCGGCGGGGACCGATGGGAGGTGAGCAGTTCTTC. Translating it yields CASSRRGPMGGEQFF.